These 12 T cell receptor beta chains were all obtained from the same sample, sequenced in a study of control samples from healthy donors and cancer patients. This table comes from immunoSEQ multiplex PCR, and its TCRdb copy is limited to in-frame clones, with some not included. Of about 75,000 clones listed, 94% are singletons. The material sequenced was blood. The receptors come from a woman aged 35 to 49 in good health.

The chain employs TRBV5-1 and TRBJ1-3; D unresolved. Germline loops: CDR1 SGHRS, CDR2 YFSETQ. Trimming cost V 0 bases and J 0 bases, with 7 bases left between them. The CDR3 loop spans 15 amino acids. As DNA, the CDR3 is TGCGCCAGCAGCTTGGAAGGGAGCTCTGGAAACACCATATATTTT. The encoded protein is CASSLEGSSGNTIYF.

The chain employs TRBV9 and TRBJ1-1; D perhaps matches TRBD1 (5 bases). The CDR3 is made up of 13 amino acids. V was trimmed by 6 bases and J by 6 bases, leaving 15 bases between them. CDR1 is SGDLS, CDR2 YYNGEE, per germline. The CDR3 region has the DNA TGTGCCAGCAACCCCGACGGGGGATCTGAAGCTTTCTTT. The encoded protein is CASNPDGGSEAFF.

The CDR3 loop reads CASSPQGGTEAFF. In DNA form, the CDR3 reads TGTGCCAGCTCACCACAGGGGGGGACTGAAGCTTTCTTT. The genes are TRBV18 and TRBJ1-1; D possibly corresponds to TRBD1 (6 bases). Trimming removed 1 base from V and 5 bases from J, with 8 bases in between. Germline V gives CDR1 KGHSH, CDR2 LQKENI. The CDR3 runs to 13 residues.

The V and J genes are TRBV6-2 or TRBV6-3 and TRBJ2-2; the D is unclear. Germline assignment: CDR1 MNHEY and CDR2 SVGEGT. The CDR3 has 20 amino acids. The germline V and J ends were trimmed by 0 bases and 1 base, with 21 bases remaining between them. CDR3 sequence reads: CASSYSLLVRRRRNTGELFF. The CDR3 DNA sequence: TGTGCCAGCAGTTACTCGTTGTTGGTTAGACGCAGGAGGAACACCGGGGAGCTGTTTTTT.

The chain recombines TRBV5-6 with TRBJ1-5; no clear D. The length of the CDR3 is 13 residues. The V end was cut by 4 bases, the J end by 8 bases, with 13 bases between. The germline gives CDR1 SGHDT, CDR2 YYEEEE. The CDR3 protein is CASSPAVGEPQHF. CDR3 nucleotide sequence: TGTGCCAGCAGCCCTGCGGTTGGAGAGCCCCAGCATTTT.

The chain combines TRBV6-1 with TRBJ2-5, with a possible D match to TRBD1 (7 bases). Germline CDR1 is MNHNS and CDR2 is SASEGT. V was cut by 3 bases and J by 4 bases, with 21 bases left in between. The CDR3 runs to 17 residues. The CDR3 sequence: CASSEPKGGGRRETQYF. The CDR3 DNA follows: TGTGCCAGCAGTGAGCCCAAAGGAGGGGGCAGGCGAGAGACCCAGTACTTC.

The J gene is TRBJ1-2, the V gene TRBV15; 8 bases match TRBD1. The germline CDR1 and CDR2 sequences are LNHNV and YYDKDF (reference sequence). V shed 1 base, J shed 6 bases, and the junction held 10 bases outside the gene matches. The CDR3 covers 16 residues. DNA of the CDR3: TGTGCCACCAGCAGAGGGGCGCAGGGGGCTCTAGATGGCTACACCTTC. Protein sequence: CATSRGAQGALDGYTF.

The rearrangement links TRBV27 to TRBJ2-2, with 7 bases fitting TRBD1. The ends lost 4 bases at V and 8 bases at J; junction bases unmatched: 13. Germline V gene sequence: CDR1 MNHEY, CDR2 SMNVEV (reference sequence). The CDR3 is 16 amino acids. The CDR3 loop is CASSSYRGGQLGELFF. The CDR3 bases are TGTGCCAGCAGTTCATACAGGGGCGGTCAATTGGGGGAGCTGTTTTTT.

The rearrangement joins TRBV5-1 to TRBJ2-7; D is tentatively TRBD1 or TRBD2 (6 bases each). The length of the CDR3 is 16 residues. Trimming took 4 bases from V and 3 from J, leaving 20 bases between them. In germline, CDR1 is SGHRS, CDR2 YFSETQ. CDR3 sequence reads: CASSHGQLGGGYEQYF. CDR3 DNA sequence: TGCGCCAGCAGCCACGGACAGCTTGGAGGGGGCTACGAGCAGTACTTC.

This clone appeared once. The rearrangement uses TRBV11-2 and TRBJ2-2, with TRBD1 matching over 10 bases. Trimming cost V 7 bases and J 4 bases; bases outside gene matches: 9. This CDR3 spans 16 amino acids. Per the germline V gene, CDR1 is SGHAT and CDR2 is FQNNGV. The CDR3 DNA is TGTGCCAGCACCCCCCGGACAGGGGGAGGCACCGGGGAGCTGTTTTTT. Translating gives CASTPRTGGGTGELFF.

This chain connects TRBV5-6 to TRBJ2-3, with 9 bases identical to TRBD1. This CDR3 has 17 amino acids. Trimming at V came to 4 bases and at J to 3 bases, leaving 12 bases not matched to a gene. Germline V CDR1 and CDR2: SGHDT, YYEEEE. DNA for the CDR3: TGTGCCAGCAGCCGTTACTGGGGACAGGGTAGAACAGATACGCAGTATTTT. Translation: CASSRYWGQGRTDTQYF. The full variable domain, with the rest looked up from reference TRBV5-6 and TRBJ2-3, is DAGVTQSPTHLIKTRGQQVTLRCSPKSGHDTVSWYQQALGQGPQFIFQYYEEEERQRGNFPDRFSGHQFPNYSSELNVNALLLGDSALYLCASSRYWGQGRTDTQYFGPGTRLTVL.

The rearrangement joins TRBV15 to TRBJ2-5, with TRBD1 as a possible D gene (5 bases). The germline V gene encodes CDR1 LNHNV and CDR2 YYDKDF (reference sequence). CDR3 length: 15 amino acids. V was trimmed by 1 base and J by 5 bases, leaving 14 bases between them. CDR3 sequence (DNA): TGTGCCACCAGCAGAGCTACAGGAGATCAGGAGACCCAGTACTTC. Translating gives CATSRATGDQETQYF. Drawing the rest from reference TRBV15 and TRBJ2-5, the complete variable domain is DAMVIQNPRYQVTQFGKPVTLSCSQTLNHNVMYWYQQKSSQAPKLLFHYYDKDFNNEADTPDNFQSRRPNTSFCFLDIRSPGLGDTAMYLCATSRATGDQETQYFGPGTRLLVL.